This is a list of T cell receptor beta chains from one sample in a study of cytomegalovirus exposure and HLA in healthy donors. This table comes from immunoSEQ multiplex PCR, and its TCRdb copy is limited to in-frame clones, with some not included. The sample carries roughly 160,000 clones, roughly 80% recorded once. The sample comprised PBMCs. All receptors come from a male donor in good health and CMV-seropositive. The CDR3 runs from the conserved cysteine through the conserved F or W.

>TRBJ1-4|TRBV9
CASSTTGTLTEKLFF
>TRBJ1-6|TRBV4-3
CASRLGTGEYSPLHF
>TRBJ2-7|TRBV6-1
CASCPGQPYEQYF
>TRBJ1-2|TRBV7-2
CASSLLARTVPGQSYGYTF
>TRBJ2-6|TRBV6-6
CATGDRPSGANVLTF
>TRBJ1-4|TRBV19
CASTLRAGLAEKLFF
>TRBJ1-4|TRBV5-1
CASRGQPNEKLFF
>TRBJ2-7|TRBV30
CAWSSSGGLIGSEQYF
>TRBJ1-5|TRBV4-1
CASSQDRGQPQHF
>TRBJ1-5|TRBV4-1
CASSLSRGPGPQHF
>TRBJ1-1|TRBV18
CASSTRGGPGLNTEAFF